Listed below are T cell receptor beta chains from one sample, sequenced in a study of beta chain features in type 1 diabetes. Measured with immunoSEQ multiplex PCR; TCRdb has only the in-frame clones, and not every one. The top ten clones hold over 1.5% of a sample with 35,000 to 45,000 clones, about 66% of them seen once. The sequenced material came from Tregs from blood. These receptors all come from a man aged 25-45 years with type 1 diabetes. Some clones in this sample may be carry-over from other donors' samples. Each CDR3 is given with its conserved first and last residue. D genes are given only for firm matches. Expanded clones get a size class; other rows say once, few or many, or leave the size out.

cdr3_nt cdr3_aa clone_size d_call j_call v_call
TGCGCCAGCAGCCAAGAGGGGTGGGGAGGTAATCAGCCCCAGCATTTT CASSQEGWGGNQPQHF once - TRBJ1-5 TRBV4-3
TGCGCCAGCAGCTTGGTCGGGGGCTCTGGGGCCAACGTCCTGACTTTC CASSLVGGSGANVLTF - - TRBJ2-6 TRBV5-1
TGTGCCAGCTCACCCGGACTGGGCTCTGGGGCCAACGTCCTGACTTTC CASSPGLGSGANVLTF - - TRBJ2-6 TRBV18
TGTGCCAGCTCACCGGCAACAGGGGAGAGGGAAGCTTTCTTT CASSPATGEREAFF - TRBD1 TRBJ1-1 TRBV18
TGTGCCAGCAGCTTAGGGACTAGTGGGAGAGATACGCAGTATTTT CASSLGTSGRDTQYF few TRBD2 TRBJ2-3 TRBV11-2
TGTGCCAGCAGTTTGCCGGGGACAGACTACAATGAGCAGTTCTTC CASSLPGTDYNEQFF few TRBD1 TRBJ2-1 TRBV28
TGTGCCAGCAGCGTGAAACAGGGGGGGGGCGAGACCCAGTACTTC CASSVKQGGGETQYF - - TRBJ2-5 TRBV5-4
TGTGCCAGCAGCCCTGCGGTAGACTCCTATAATTCACCCCTCCACTTT CASSPAVDSYNSPLHF - - TRBJ1-6 TRBV7-9
TGTGCCAGCAGCTTTGGACAGGGCTACGAGCAGTACTTC CASSFGQGYEQYF few TRBD1 TRBJ2-7 TRBV7-8
TGTGCCAGCAGCATTACTAGCGGGGCGACCTACGAGCAGTACTTC CASSITSGATYEQYF - TRBD2 TRBJ2-7 TRBV7-2
TGCGCCAGCAGCTTGAGGACAGGGGGGGCCTACGAGCAGTACTTC CASSLRTGGAYEQYF - TRBD1 TRBJ2-7 TRBV5-1
TGCGCCAGCAGCTTAGGAGGTGTCACCACAGATACGCAGTATTTT CASSLGGVTTDTQYF - - TRBJ2-3 TRBV5-1
TGTGCCAGCAGCTCCGGGAGCGGACCGTACGAGCAGTACTTC CASSSGSGPYEQYF - - TRBJ2-7 TRBV7-2
TGTGCCAGCAGTTACCAAGGGGCGGCTAATGAAAAACTGTTTTTT CASSYQGAANEKLFF - - TRBJ1-4 TRBV6-6
TGTGCCAGCAGCAAGGGACAGGGCTATGGCTACACCTTC CASSKGQGYGYTF - TRBD1 TRBJ1-2 TRBV7-9
TGTGCCAGCAGCGCCCGGGACACCTCCATCGGCGGGGAGCTGTTTTTT CASSARDTSIGGELFF few - TRBJ2-2 TRBV6-9
TGTGCCAGCAGCGTAGGTTCCCGAGACACTGAAGCTTTCTTT CASSVGSRDTEAFF - - TRBJ1-1 TRBV9
TGCAGCGTTGCTGACAGGGCAGAGACCCAGTACTTC CSVADRAETQYF - TRBD1 TRBJ2-5 TRBV29-1
TGTGCCAGCAGTCCGGAGACGATGGGGCCGCGGGGCTACACCTTC CASSPETMGPRGYTF - - TRBJ1-2 TRBV6-6
TGTGCCAGCAGCTTCCCAGGGAGGGGCACCGGGGAGCTGTTTTTT CASSFPGRGTGELFF - TRBD2 TRBJ2-2 TRBV7-8
TGTGCCAGCAGTTTTGTGACTAGCGGGGGTATAACCCAGTACTTC CASSFVTSGGITQYF - TRBD2 TRBJ2-5 TRBV27
TGCGCCAGCAGCGTTAGCGGGGGCAGCACAGATACGCAGTATTTT CASSVSGGSTDTQYF - TRBD2 TRBJ2-3 TRBV5-1
TGTGCCTGGAGTTCGACAGGCCGCCTCAATGAGCAGTTCTTC CAWSSTGRLNEQFF few - TRBJ2-1 TRBV30
TGTGCCAGCAGTGGTCCAGATCAGCCCCAGCATTTT CASSGPDQPQHF few - TRBJ1-5 TRBV2
TGTGCCAGCAGTGAAAGCGAGGCGACCCAGTACTTC CASSESEATQYF - - TRBJ2-5 TRBV6-1
TGTGCCAGCAGCTTAGTAAACACTGAAGCTTTCTTT CASSLVNTEAFF - - TRBJ1-1 TRBV7-6
TGCAGCGTCGCCGGGACTTCGGGGGGAGATACGCAGTATTTT CSVAGTSGGDTQYF - TRBD2 TRBJ2-3 TRBV29-1
TGTGCCAGCAGCTTAAACTTTGCAGGGACCTACGAGCAGTACTTC CASSLNFAGTYEQYF few - TRBJ2-7 TRBV11-2
TGTGCCAGCGGCGGGGGGGGGTTAGGGGAGACCCAGTACTTC CASGGGGLGETQYF once TRBD2 TRBJ2-5 TRBV2
TGTGCCAGCAGTGGGCAGGGAGGACTTAGCAATCAGCCCCAGCATTTT CASSGQGGLSNQPQHF - - TRBJ1-5 TRBV6-1
TGTGCCAGTAGTATTATCGGGACTAGCGGTGAAGAGACCCAGTACTTC CASSIIGTSGEETQYF - TRBD2 TRBJ2-5 TRBV19
TGTGCCAGCAGTTTATCCACCGGCGGTAGGGCTTTCTTT CASSLSTGGRAFF - - TRBJ1-1 TRBV27
TGTGCCATCAGGCGGGACAGCTCCCATACGCAGTATTTT CAIRRDSSHTQYF - - TRBJ2-3 TRBV10-3
TGTGCCTGGAGTACCGGACCGGGACAGGGTCGCAATGAGCAGTTCTTC CAWSTGPGQGRNEQFF - TRBD1 TRBJ2-1 TRBV30
TGTGCCAGTGGTTGGAGCGATTATAGCAATCAGCCCCAGCATTTT CASGWSDYSNQPQHF - - TRBJ1-5 TRBV19
TGTGCCAGCAGCTTATCGGTCAATCAGCCCCAGCATTTT CASSLSVNQPQHF - - TRBJ1-5 TRBV7-9
TGTGCCAGCAGGCAAAACGGTGAGCCCCAGCATTTT CASRQNGEPQHF once - TRBJ1-5 TRBV28
TGTGCCAGCAGGGCGGGAGCGGGGGGGCTTGGGACAGATACGCAGTATTTT CASRAGAGGLGTDTQYF - TRBD2 TRBJ2-3 TRBV2
TGTGCCAGCAGCTTAAGGTGGGGCAGTGACACTGAAGCTTTCTTT CASSLRWGSDTEAFF few - TRBJ1-1 TRBV7-9
TGCGCCAGCGAGGGGGATCCCGGGGAGCTGTTTTTT CASEGDPGELFF - - TRBJ2-2 TRBV10-1
TGTGCCAGCAGCCCGACAGGGACAGCCAACACTGAAGCTTTCTTT CASSPTGTANTEAFF - TRBD1 TRBJ1-1 TRBV7-3
TGCGCCAGCAGTTTTGACAGACAAGAGCAGTACTTC CASSFDRQEQYF - - TRBJ2-7 TRBV5-1